Listed here are 8 T cell receptor beta chains from one sample, sequenced in a study of cytomegalovirus exposure and HLA in healthy donors. Use of 60 Vbeta and 13 Jbeta primers characterized the PCR. The assay was immunoSEQ multiplex PCR, and TCRdb's table has in-frame clones only and misses some. The repertoire holds 130,000 to 150,000 clones, with 74% as singletons. Sequenced input: PBMCs. These receptors originate from a man younger than 35 in good health and CMV-seropositive.

J is TRBJ1-6 and V is TRBV27, with D perhaps matching TRBD1 (5 bases). With 3 bases removed from V and 6 bases from J, the gap between germline ends came to 12 bases. Germline CDR1 reads MNHEY; CDR2 reads SMNVEV (reference sequence). The CDR3 covers 15 residues. The CDR3 protein is CASSLKVRVNSPLHF. In nucleotides, the CDR3 is TGTGCCAGCAGTTTGAAGGTCAGGGTTAATTCACCCCTCCACTTT.

This chain's CDR3 is CASSPREGRPNSPLHF. In DNA form, the CDR3 reads TGTGCCAGCAGTCCCCGGGAAGGGCGGCCTAATTCACCCCTCCACTTT. This chain uses TRBV27 with TRBJ1-6; no clear D gene. The CDR3 runs 16 residues. V lost 5 bases and J lost 6, with 17 bases in between. CDR1 is MNHEY and CDR2 is SMNVEV in the germline V gene (reference sequence).

V is TRBV6-5 and J is TRBJ2-7, with TRBD2 identical over 9 bases. Germline V CDR1 and CDR2: MNHEY, SVGAGI. Losses at the gene ends were 7 bases for V and 2 bases for J; bases not matched to a gene: 3. The CDR3 is 13 amino acids. CDR3 DNA sequence: TGTGCCAGCAATGTAGCGGGAGCCTACGAGCAGTACTTC. It is translated as CASNVAGAYEQYF.

V usage is TRBV6-5 and J usage is TRBJ1-2; D call uncertain. Germline V CDR1 and CDR2: MNHEY, SVGAGI. This CDR3 is 11 amino acids long. V was shortened by 6 bases and J by 6 bases, with 8 bases between the two germline ends. The CDR3: CASSGGHGYTF. CDR3 coding DNA: TGTGCCAGCAGCGGTGGGCATGGCTACACCTTC.

This sequence joins TRBV27 and TRBJ1-5; 7 nucleotides line up with TRBD1. From germline, CDR1 is MNHEY and CDR2 SMNVEV (reference sequence). V lost 2 bases and J lost 5; bases outside the gene matches: 6. The length of the CDR3 is 15 residues. CDR3 sequence (DNA): TGTGCCAGCAGTTTAAACCGGGACAGCCATCAGCCCCAGCATTTT. This codes for CASSLNRDSHQPQHF.

This chain connects TRBV5-1 to TRBJ1-6, with D maybe TRBD1 (5 bases). Germline CDR1 SGHRS, CDR2 YFSETQ. V was shortened by 0 bases and J by 10 bases, with 14 bases between the two germline ends. The CDR3 runs 15 residues. This CDR3 reads CASSLVGTQPSPLHF. CDR3 bases: TGCGCCAGCAGCTTGGTTGGGACTCAACCCTCACCCCTCCACTTT.

Points on this clone: Other DNA sequences within the sample encode an identical CDR3. The rearrangement links TRBV28 to TRBJ1-6; no clear D. Germline V CDR1 and CDR2: MDHEN, SYDVKM. The CDR3 extends over 13 amino acids. V lost 9 bases to trimming and J lost 0 bases, with 6 bases between them. As DNA, the CDR3 is TGTGCCAGTGGGAGCTCCTATAATTCACCCCTCCACTTT. Amino acids: CASGSSYNSPLHF. The full variable domain, its missing parts supplied by reference TRBV28 and TRBJ1-6, is DVKVTQSSRYLVKRTGEKVFLECVQDMDHENMFWYRQDPGLGLRLIYFSYDVKMKEKGDIPEGYSVSREKKERFSLILESASTNQTSMYLCASGSSYNSPLHFGNGTRLTVT.

The chain combines TRBV7-6 with TRBJ2-1; a weak D match, TRBD2 (5 bases). V lost 1 base and J lost 8, with 21 bases in between. The CDR3 extends over 17 amino acids. The germline V gene has CDR1 SGHVS and CDR2 FNYEAQ. Here the CDR3 DNA reads TGTGCCAGCAGCTTAGGTGCAGGACTCCCAGCCGAGGATGAGCAGTTCTTC. This codes for CASSLGAGLPAEDEQFF.